The 31 T cell receptor beta chains in this list originate from one sample, sequenced in a study of tissue T cells after allogeneic stem cell transplantation. Data came from immunoSEQ multiplex PCR; TCRdb stores just in-frame clones and leaves some out. The table lists approximately 7,100 clones, approximately 40% of them singletons. Time point noted: mouse harvest day 14 after allogeneic transplant. The graft held 10^6 splenic CD5+ T cells and 10^7 T-cell-depleted bone marrow cells. Source material: skin. These receptors all come from a female BALB/c mouse given C57BL/6 T cells with graft-versus-host disease after an allogeneic hematopoietic cell transplant.

About this clone itself: Genes and germline come from the mouse. The read ends 1 residue before the CDR3 terminus; that terminus is restored from the germline J gene. The chain is built from TRBV31 and TRBJ1-2; 8 bases line up with TRBD1. V shed 3 bases, J shed 2 bases, and the junction held 5 bases outside the gene matches. Germline lookup yields CDR1 GKSSPN and CDR2 SITVG. The CDR3 loop spans 14 amino acids. This CDR3 reads CAWRRQGKNSDYTF. Incomplete CDR3 DNA: TGTGCCTGGAGGCGACAGGGGAAGAACTCCGACTACACC.

A remark on this clone: Mouse germline and gene names are used. The read finishes 1 residue shy of the CDR3 end, and the germline J gene is used to complete it. The chain couples TRBV23 to TRBJ2-7; TRBD2 reflects the table's D call only, with no check against the DNA. From germline, CDR1 is KGHTA and CDR2 FQNQQP. The length of the CDR3 is 15 residues. CDR3 loop: CSSSLGLGSSYEQYF. CDR3 DNA (partial): TGCTCCAGCAGCCTTGGACTGGGGAGCTCCTATGAACAGTAC.

Relative to its sample, this clone is medium-sized (0.01 to 0.1%). Mouse germline and gene names are used. The read terminates 1 residue ahead of where the CDR3 ends, so the germline J gene completes it. This chain uses TRBV23 with TRBJ2-7. The CDR3 totals 13 residues. Germline V lookup: CDR1 KGHTA, CDR2 FQNQQP. The CDR3 here is CSSSQGSSYEQYF. The DNA read from the CDR3 is TGCTCCAGCAGTCAAGGCAGCTCCTATGAACAGTAC.

In its sample, this clone is medium-sized. Genes here carry mouse names. The read terminates 1 residue before the CDR3 end, so the remaining end is supplied by the germline J gene. This chain connects TRBV26 to TRBJ1-3, with 7 bases identical to TRBD1. This CDR3 is built from 14 residues. CDR1 and CDR2 (germline): KGHPV, FQNQEV (reference sequence). The V segment lost 4 bases and the J segment 2 bases; nucleotides outside the gene matches: 2. The CDR3 here is CASSPGTAGNTLYF. The sequenced CDR3 bases are TGTGCCAGCAGTCCCGGGACAGCTGGAAATACGCTCTAT.

This clone counts as medium-sized (0.01 to 0.1%). Gene and germline names: mouse. The read falls 1 residue short of the CDR3 end, and the missing part is taken from the germline J gene. The chain joins TRBV26 to TRBJ2-7, with 9 positions matching TRBD1. J was trimmed by 7 bases and V by 2 bases; bases with no gene match: 6. The CDR3 totals 14 residues. Germline CDR1 and CDR2: KGHPV and FQNQEV (reference sequence). CDR3 sequence: CASSLGNRGHEQYF. CDR3 bases read: TGTGCCAGCAGTCTGGGGAACAGGGGGCACGAACAGTAC.

A remark on this clone: Germline and genes: mouse. The CDR3 end lies 1 residue beyond the end of the read and is filled in from the germline J gene. The V gene is TRBV19, the J gene TRBJ2-3, with D possibly being TRBD1 or TRBD2 (6 bases each). Germline-derived CDR1 and CDR2 are FNHDT and SITEND (reference sequence). The CDR3 has 15 residues. Trimming left V 1 base short and J 3 bases short, with 12 bases between. The CDR3 reads CASSILGAGAETLYF. CDR3 DNA (partial): TGTGCCAGCAGTATATTGGGGGCGGGAGCAGAAACGCTGTAT.

This clone counts as medium-sized. The genes are named according to mouse. The missing CDR3 end, 1 residue past where the read stops, is filled in from the germline J gene. The chain couples TRBV5 to TRBJ2-3; no definite D call. The length of the CDR3 is 14 residues. Trimming stripped 1 base from V and 0 bases from J, with 5 bases between. From germline, CDR1 is LGHNA and CDR2 YNLKQL (reference sequence). The CDR3 loop reads CASSQAGSAETLYF. The CDR3 DNA, read in part, is TGTGCCAGCAGCCAAGCTGGTAGTGCAGAAACGCTGTAT.

Notes on this clone: Genes and germline are mouse. The CDR3 end falls 1 residue outside the read, so it is completed with the germline J gene. The gene calls are TRBV17 and TRBJ2-2; tentative D call: TRBD1 (6 bases). V lost 1 base to trimming and J lost 0 bases, with 6 bases between them. The length of the CDR3 is 15 residues. CDR1 is MNHDT and CDR2 is YYDKIL in the germline V gene. The sequenced part of the CDR3 DNA is TGTGCTAGCAGTAGAGGGACAGCAAACACCGGGCAGCTCTAC. Translation gives CASSRGTANTGQLY. The full CDR3 protein reads CASSRGTANTGQLYF.

A word on this clone: Each gene name is a mouse one. The read ends 1 residue shy of where the CDR3 ends; the end is completed using the germline J gene. The chain combines TRBV31 with TRBJ2-4, with 11 bases that match TRBD2. The germline V gene has CDR1 GKSSPN and CDR2 SITVG. The V segment lost 4 bases and the J segment 2 bases; nucleotides outside the gene matches: 2. The CDR3 contains 14 residues. The CDR3 protein is CAWILGGPQNTLYF. CDR3 DNA, as far as it was read: TGTGCCTGGATACTGGGGGGGCCTCAAAACACCTTGTAC.

On this clone: Gene and germline names: mouse. Read data end 1 residue before the CDR3 end; the end is taken from the germline J gene. The rearrangement joins TRBV12-2 to TRBJ2-1; no reliable D call. The ends were cut back, 6 bases at V and 5 bases at J, with 13 bases in the middle. The germline V gene has CDR1 SGHLS and CDR2 HYDKME. The CDR3 covers 13 residues. CDR3 DNA (partial): TGTGCCAGCAGCTTAGAGTCAGATGCTGAGCAGTTC. This sequence encodes CASSLESDAEQF. The CDR3 in full is CASSLESDAEQFF. The full variable domain, completed using reference TRBV12-2 and TRBJ2-1, is NSGVVQSPRYIIKGKGERSILKCIPISGHLSVAWYQQTQGQELKFFIQHYDKMERDKGNLPSRFSVQQFDDYHSEMNMSALELEDSAVYFCASSLESDAEQFFGPGTRLTVL.

On this clone itself: Genes here carry mouse names. The CDR3 spells CASSRGNTGQLYF. CDR3 bases read: TGTGCCAGCAGTAGGGGAAACACCGGGCAGCTCTAC. This chain links TRBV26 with TRBJ2-2; D is possibly TRBD1 (5 bases). Read data end 1 residue before the CDR3 end; the end is taken from the germline J gene. The V gene's germline CDR1 is KGHPV and CDR2 FQNQEV (reference sequence). V was trimmed by 5 bases and J by 1 base, leaving 5 bases between them. There are 13 residues in the CDR3. The full variable domain, in which reference TRBV26 and TRBJ2-2 provide the parts outside the CDR3, is NSKVIQTPRYLVKGQGQKAKMRCIPEKGHPVVFWYQQNKNNEFKFLINFQNQEVLQQIDMTEKRFSAECPSNSPCSLEIQSSEAGDSALYLCASSRGNTGQLYFGEGSKLTVL.

To note about this clone: Gene names and germline refer to mouse. The CDR3 extends 1 residue past the end of the read, so its final part is completed from the germline J gene. The V gene is TRBV26, the J gene TRBJ1-4; D perhaps matches TRBD1 (6 bases). Germline-derived CDR1 and CDR2 are KGHPV and FQNQEV (reference sequence). This CDR3 region has 14 residues. The V gene lost 5 bases and the J gene lost 3 bases, with 10 bases spanning the gap. The sequenced CDR3 bases are TGTGCCAGCAGTACGACAGGCGCCAACGAAAGATTATTT. Its protein is CASSTTGANERLF. Given in full, the CDR3 is CASSTTGANERLFF.

Turning to this clone: The genes are named according to mouse. From the germline J gene comes the end of the CDR3, since the read stops 1 residue before it. The gene calls are TRBV19 and TRBJ2-7; 10 bases align to TRBD2. The CDR3 covers 13 residues. Germline assignment: CDR1 FNHDT and CDR2 SITEND (reference sequence). The junction had 2 bases not matched to a gene; V was cut back by 6 bases and J by 2 bases. Incomplete CDR3 DNA: TGTGCCAGCAAGACTGGGGGGCCCTATGAACAGTAC. Its protein product is CASKTGGPYEQY. The CDR3 in its entirety is CASKTGGPYEQYF.

As regards this clone: Gene names are mouse gene names. From the germline J gene comes the end of the CDR3, since the read stops 1 residue before it. V usage is TRBV4 and J usage is TRBJ2-3; D gene ambiguous. CDR3 size: 13 residues. The germline CDR1 and CDR2 sequences are LGHDT and YNNKQL (reference sequence). V was pared by 4 bases and J by 0 bases, with 5 bases between. The CDR3 is CASSLASAETLYF. The CDR3 bases that were read are TGTGCCAGCAGCTTAGCTAGTGCAGAAACGCTGTAT.

About this clone: Genes here carry mouse names. The read halts 1 residue ahead of the CDR3 end, with the missing end drawn from the germline J gene. This chain uses TRBV3 with TRBJ1-4; D is ambiguous. The CDR3 covers 14 residues. CDR1 is SNHLY, CDR2 FYNGKV, per germline (reference sequence). Trimming removed 2 bases at V and 0 bases at J, with 4 bases between. CDR3 DNA (partial): TGTGCCAGCAGCTTACAGATTTCCAACGAAAGATTATTT. Encoded protein: CASSLQISNERLF. The entire CDR3 is CASSLQISNERLFF.

The sample holds a few counts of this clone. All gene names here are mouse names. Read coverage stops 1 residue before the CDR3 terminus; the germline J gene supplies the remainder. The genes are TRBV26 and TRBJ1-2; 8 positions match TRBD1. Losses at the gene ends were 4 bases for V and 4 bases for J; bases not matched to a gene: 2. Germline assignment: CDR1 KGHPV and CDR2 FQNQEV (reference sequence). The CDR3 is 13 amino acids. CDR3 residues: CASSPTGGSDYTF. The CDR3 DNA, read in part, is TGTGCCAGCAGTCCCACAGGGGGCTCCGACTACACC. Variable domain in full (rest from reference TRBV26 and TRBJ1-2): NSKVIQTPRYLVKGQGQKAKMRCIPEKGHPVVFWYQQNKNNEFKFLINFQNQEVLQQIDMTEKRFSAECPSNSPCSLEIQSSEAGDSALYLCASSPTGGSDYTFGSGTRLLVI.

To note about this clone: The genes and germline here are from mouse. The read falls 1 residue short of the CDR3 end, and the missing part is taken from the germline J gene. The V gene is TRBV23, the J gene TRBJ1-1; the D segment call TRBD1 is taken from the table without a DNA check. Germline V gene sequence: CDR1 KGHTA, CDR2 FQNQQP. There are 15 residues in the CDR3. CDR3: CSSSQWGQSNTEVFF. Partial CDR3 DNA: TGCTCCAGCAGTCAATGGGGACAGTCAAACACAGAAGTCTTC.

Points on this clone: Mouse germline and gene names are used. The CDR3 is cut off 1 residue early in the read; its end comes from the germline J gene. The J gene is TRBJ2-2, the V gene TRBV26; the D gene is possibly TRBD2 (6 bases). The CDR3 is 15 residues long. CDR1 and CDR2 from the germline V gene are KGHPV and FQNQEV (reference sequence). V was clipped by 2 bases and J by 1 base, with 8 bases between them. CDR3 amino acids: CASSLRGVNTGQLYF. CDR3 DNA, as far as it was read: TGTGCCAGCAGTCTGCGGGGGGTAAACACCGGGCAGCTCTAC.

This clone occurred a few times. The genes are named according to mouse. The sequenced fragment ends 1 residue before the CDR3 boundary, so the rest is inferred from the germline J gene. The chain carries TRBV26 and TRBJ1-3, with no clear D. The CDR3 runs 14 residues. The germline gives CDR1 KGHPV, CDR2 FQNQEV (reference sequence). V was cut by 6 bases and J by 0 bases, with 9 bases left in between. The part of the CDR3 DNA that was read is TGTGCCAGCAGGACACGGGGTTCTGGAAATACGCTCTAT. Encoded protein: CASRTRGSGNTLY. The CDR3 in full is CASRTRGSGNTLYF. The full variable domain, with the rest looked up from reference TRBV26 and TRBJ1-3, is NSKVIQTPRYLVKGQGQKAKMRCIPEKGHPVVFWYQQNKNNEFKFLINFQNQEVLQQIDMTEKRFSAECPSNSPCSLEIQSSEAGDSALYLCASRTRGSGNTLYFGEGSRLIVV.

Worth noting for this clone: The listed genes are named as in mouse. Read coverage stops 1 residue before the CDR3 terminus; the germline J gene supplies the remainder. V and J are TRBV26 and TRBJ2-1; 9 bases align to TRBD2. The V gene's germline CDR1 is KGHPV and CDR2 FQNQEV (reference sequence). V gave up 2 bases and J gave up 5 bases; unmatched junction bases: 1. The CDR3 has 14 residues. CDR3 amino acids: CASSLLGGNAEQFF. The sequenced CDR3 bases are TGTGCCAGCAGTCTGCTGGGGGGGAATGCTGAGCAGTTC. Supplemented by reference TRBV26 and TRBJ2-1, the full variable domain reads NSKVIQTPRYLVKGQGQKAKMRCIPEKGHPVVFWYQQNKNNEFKFLINFQNQEVLQQIDMTEKRFSAECPSNSPCSLEIQSSEAGDSALYLCASSLLGGNAEQFFGPGTRLTVL.

This clone ranks as medium-sized. Gene and germline names: mouse. The CDR3 end lies 1 residue beyond the end of the read and is filled in from the germline J gene. The rearrangement uses TRBV23 and TRBJ1-4. CDR1 KGHTA and CDR2 FQNQQP come from the germline V gene. The CDR3 runs to 14 residues. The part of the CDR3 DNA that was read is TGCTCCAGCAGTCAAACGGTTTCCAACGAAAGATTATTT. It translates to CSSSQTVSNERLF. The CDR3 in its entirety is CSSSQTVSNERLFF.

This clone turned up a few times. Germline and genes here are mouse. Read coverage stops 1 residue before the CDR3 terminus; the germline J gene supplies the remainder. The chain couples TRBV26 to TRBJ2-2, with 10 bases that match TRBD2. Trimming removed 8 bases from V and 0 bases from J; junction bases left unmatched: 0. The CDR3 spans 14 residues. Germline V gene data show CDR1 as KGHPV and CDR2 as FQNQEV (reference sequence). The CDR3 here is CASGLGANTGQLYF. CDR3 DNA, as far as it was read: TGTGCCAGCGGACTGGGGGCAAACACCGGGCAGCTCTAC.

Concerning this clone: A much larger clone differs from this one at a single base, so this may be a read error. The gene symbols are mouse symbols. CDR3 amino acids: CTCSARDRGPSSDYTF. CDR3 bases read: TGCACCTGCAGTGCTCGGGACAGGGGGCCCAGCTCCGACTACACC. The chain carries TRBV1 and TRBJ1-2, with TRBD1 identical over 12 bases. The CDR3 is cut off 1 residue early in the read; its end comes from the germline J gene. Germline assignment: CDR1 NSQYPW and CDR2 LRSPGD (reference sequence). Germline trimming cut 3 bases from V and 4 bases from J; bases unmatched to any gene: 6. The CDR3 has 16 residues.

Points on this clone: Genes and germline come from the mouse. Read data end 1 residue before the CDR3 end; the end is taken from the germline J gene. This chain joins TRBV13-3 and TRBJ2-3; 9 nucleotides agree with TRBD2. Germline V gene sequence: CDR1 NNHDY, CDR2 SYVADS. Unmatched junction bases numbered 2, after V lost 1 base and J lost 2 bases. The CDR3 covers 15 residues. The covered CDR3 bases are TGTGCCAGCAGTGATCCTGGGGGGGTTGCAGAAACGCTGTAT. Protein: CASSDPGGVAETLY. The whole CDR3 sequence reads CASSDPGGVAETLYF.

A remark on this clone: Genes and germline are mouse. The read falls 1 residue short of the CDR3 end, and the missing part is taken from the germline J gene. The chain combines TRBV26 with TRBJ1-3; D unclear. Germline CDR1 and CDR2: KGHPV and FQNQEV (reference sequence). The length of the CDR3 is 14 residues. The V gene lost 0 bases and the J gene lost 0 bases, with 3 bases spanning the gap. The CDR3 protein is CASSLSSSGNTLYF. Partial CDR3 DNA: TGTGCCAGCAGTCTGTCCAGTTCTGGAAATACGCTCTAT.

This clone occurred a few times. Gene names and germline refer to mouse. The missing CDR3 end, 1 residue past where the read stops, is filled in from the germline J gene. The chain combines TRBV23 with TRBJ2-7; TRBD2 is the table's D call and was not checked against the DNA. The CDR3 contains 14 residues. Per the germline V gene, CDR1 is KGHTA and CDR2 is FQNQQP. The DNA read from the CDR3 is TGCTCCAGCAGTCCCCGGGACTGGGGGTATGAACAGTAC. Protein product: CSSSPRDWGYEQY. The full CDR3 protein is CSSSPRDWGYEQYF.

To note about this clone: The genes and germline here are from mouse. CDR3 loop: CASSPDRNTEVFF. The CDR3 DNA, read in part, is TGTGCCAGCAGCCCTGACAGGAACACAGAAGTCTTC. The chain joins TRBV26 to TRBJ1-1; possibly TRBD1 for D (5 bases). The read terminates 1 residue before the CDR3 end, so the remaining end is supplied by the germline J gene. The V and J ends lost 6 bases and 1 base respectively, with 9 bases between them. This CDR3 spans 13 amino acids. Germline CDR1 reads KGHPV; CDR2 reads FQNQEV (reference sequence).

This clone was counted only a few times. Germline and genes here are mouse. The CDR3 is cut off 1 residue early in the read; its end comes from the germline J gene. The V gene is TRBV26, the J gene TRBJ1-2; D ambiguous. V lost 1 base, J lost 3 bases, and 6 bases lay in between. Germline V CDR1 and CDR2: KGHPV, FQNQEV (reference sequence). The CDR3 sequence is 13 residues long. CDR3 DNA, as far as it was read: TGTGCCAGCAGTCTGTATGGATACTCCGACTACACC. Its translation is CASSLYGYSDYT. The whole CDR3 protein is CASSLYGYSDYTF.

Comment on this clone: Mouse gene names apply. The read ends 1 residue before the CDR3 terminus; that terminus is restored from the germline J gene. The J gene is TRBJ1-5, the V gene TRBV24, with no clear D. CDR1 and CDR2 from the germline V gene are KGHTA and FRNEEI. This CDR3 comprises 15 residues. V was cut by 2 bases and J by 0 bases, with 8 bases left in between. The CDR3 sequence: CASSLTRDNNQAPLF. CDR3 DNA, as far as it was read: TGTGCCAGCAGTCTGACCCGGGATAACAACCAGGCTCCGCTT.

This clone is medium-sized within its sample. Genes and germline are mouse. The CDR3 is cut off 1 residue early in the read; its end comes from the germline J gene. V and J are TRBV19 and TRBJ2-4; D is uncertain. V shed 1 base and J shed 0 bases, with 6 bases lying between them. The CDR3 spans 14 residues. The germline V gene has CDR1 FNHDT and CDR2 SITEND (reference sequence). CDR3 bases read: TGTGCCAGCAGTATACCAGCTAGTCAAAACACCTTGTAC. Protein sequence: CASSIPASQNTLY. The complete CDR3 reads CASSIPASQNTLYF.

Comments on this clone: Gene labels here are mouse ones. Read data end 1 residue before the CDR3 end; the end is taken from the germline J gene. The chain couples TRBV1 to TRBJ1-1, with 8 bases that match TRBD1. V lost 2 bases and J lost 0; bases outside the gene matches: 2. Germline assignment: CDR1 NSQYPW and CDR2 LRSPGD (reference sequence). CDR3 length: 15 amino acids. Partial CDR3 DNA: TGCACCTGCAGTGCACCAGGGGGCGCAAACACAGAAGTCTTC. This encodes CTCSAPGGANTEVF. The whole CDR3 is CTCSAPGGANTEVFF.